Only one count was recorded for the clone carrying this T cell receptor (beta chain). The antigen is unknown. This entry is derived from a study of shared clonotypes between healthy human individuals. General study points: Clonotype sharing among donors, it was expected, would be affected by sequencing depth. Only blood was sampled, and tissue TCR repertoires likely differ from blood ones.

Germline trimming cut 6 bases from V and 0 bases from J; bases unmatched to any gene: 3. The V gene's germline CDR1 is MDHEN and CDR2 SYDVKM. The CDR3 totals 14 residues. CD45RO-negative CD8 cells positively selected for CCR7 made up the naive population, which excluded terminally differentiated effector memory CD45RA+ cells. The run depth of the assay was deep. Sequencing used immunoSEQ multiplex PCR; TCRdb keeps in-frame clones, though not all of them. The table lists around 2,000,000 clones, about 93% of them singletons. The rearrangement links TRBV28 to TRBJ1-1; 8 nucleotides line up with TRBD1. This clonotype originated in a man aged 18 to 30 in good health. Some clones in this sample may be carry-over from other donors' samples. Specimen: naive CD8+ T cells from PBMCs. CDR3 loop: CASSWTGLNTEAFF. CDR3 sequence (DNA): TGTGCCAGCAGCTGGACAGGGCTGAACACTGAAGCTTTCTTT.